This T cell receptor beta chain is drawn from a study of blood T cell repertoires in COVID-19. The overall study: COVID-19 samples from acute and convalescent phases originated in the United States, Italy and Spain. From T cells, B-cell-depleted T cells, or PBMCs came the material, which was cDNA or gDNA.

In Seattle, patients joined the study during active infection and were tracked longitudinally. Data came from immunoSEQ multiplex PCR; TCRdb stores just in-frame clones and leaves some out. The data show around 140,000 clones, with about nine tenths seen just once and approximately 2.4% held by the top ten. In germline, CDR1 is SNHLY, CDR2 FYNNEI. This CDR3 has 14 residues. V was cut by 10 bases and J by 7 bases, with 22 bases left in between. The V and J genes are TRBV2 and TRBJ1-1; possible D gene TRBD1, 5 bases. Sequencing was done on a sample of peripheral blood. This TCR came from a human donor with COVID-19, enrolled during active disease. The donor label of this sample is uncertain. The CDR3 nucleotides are TGTGCCACCTCCCGCGGACGGGGGACTATTGAAGCTTTCTTT. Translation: CATSRGRGTIEAFF. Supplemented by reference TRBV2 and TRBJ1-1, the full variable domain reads EPEVTQTPSHQVTQMGQEVILRCVPISNHLYFYWYRQILGQKVEFLVSFYNNEISEKSEIFDDQFSVERPDGSNFTLKIRSTKLEDSAMYFCATSRGRGTIEAFFGQGTRLTVV.